The 11 T cell receptor beta chains in this list originate from one sample, sequenced in a study of radiation and T cells in renal cell carcinoma (dated by TCRdb to about 2020). The time point label on this specimen signifies: baseline pretreatment blood. Interpreted using the paper, the treatment or condition label stands for: 15 Gy SBRT to primary tumor, nephrectomy 4 weeks later. The library was prepared using the immunoSEQ multiplex PCR assay. The table comes from immuneACCESS by way of TCRdb, which keeps in-frame sequences with V and J called. Part of the clones is missing from these tables; in studies checked, under half for an unresolved V gene and the rest for unknown reasons. The sample contains about 150,000 clones, about 85% of them found a single time. The ten largest clonotypes hold 3.5% to 5% of the sample. Source: blood, taken from a patient whose treatment included radiotherapy and nephrectomy. The receptors come from a woman in her 70s with renal cell carcinoma.

V is TRBV19 and J is TRBJ1-1; possibly TRBD1 for D (5 bases). V was shortened by 3 bases and J by 6 bases, with 14 bases between the two germline ends. From germline, CDR1 is LNHDA and CDR2 SQIVND (reference sequence). This CDR3 comprises 14 residues. The CDR3 spells CASSMKGGTSEAFF. DNA of the CDR3: TGTGCCAGTAGTATGAAGGGCGGGACCTCTGAAGCTTTCTTT.

This clone appeared a single time. The chain joins TRBV9 to TRBJ2-7; 13 nucleotides agree with TRBD2. Germline CDR1 SGDLS, CDR2 YYNGEE. The CDR3 is 15 residues long. J gave up 7 bases and V 4 bases, and 8 bases lay outside the gene matches. DNA for the CDR3: TGTGCCAGCAGCCCAGGGACTAGCGGGGTGGGAGAGCAGTACTTC. Translating gives CASSPGTSGVGEQYF.

This clone was detected only a few times. This chain links TRBV9 with TRBJ1-6; 8 bases agree with TRBD1. CDR1 is SGDLS and CDR2 is YYNGEE in the germline V gene. Germline trimming cut 4 bases from V and 8 bases from J; bases unmatched to any gene: 5. The CDR3 totals 14 residues. CDR3 DNA: TGTGCCAGCAGCCTCGGGACAGGTGATTCACCCCTCCACTTT. This translates into CASSLGTGDSPLHF.

The CDR3 sequence is CASSEEGRGTGYTF. CDR3 nucleotide sequence: TGTGCCAGCAGTGAAGAGGGCAGGGGGACTGGCTACACCTTC. The V gene is TRBV6-1, the J gene TRBJ1-2, with 7 nucleotides matching TRBD1. The CDR3 loop spans 14 amino acids. Germline V gives CDR1 MNHNS, CDR2 SASEGT. J was trimmed by 7 bases and V by 1 base; bases with no gene match: 6.

The gene calls are TRBV4-1 and TRBJ1-4, with D unclear. The CDR3 has 14 amino acids. Germline V gives CDR1 MGHRA, CDR2 YSYEKL. V shed 6 bases and J shed 3 bases, with 11 bases lying between them. CDR3 DNA sequence: TGCGCCAGCAGACCGCGAGAAGCTAATGAAAAACTGTTTTTT. The encoded protein is CASRPREANEKLFF.

The chain joins TRBV2 to TRBJ1-3; TRBD1 might be the D (5 bases). The CDR3 loop spans 14 amino acids. CDR1 SNHLY and CDR2 FYNNEI come from the germline V gene. Trimming pared 10 bases from V and 2 bases from J, leaving 15 bases between. The CDR3 region has the DNA TGTGCCAACCTAGGGACGGTGCCTGGAAACACCATATATTTT. Translating gives CANLGTVPGNTIYF.

The V call is TRBV4-1, the J call TRBJ1-5; D remains ambiguous. This CDR3 contains 16 residues. Trimming left V 0 bases short and J 0 bases short, with 9 bases between. Looked up from germline, CDR1 is MGHRA and CDR2 is YSYEKL. CDR3 in DNA: TGCGCCAGCAGCCAAGATCCCAGCTATAGCAATCAGCCCCAGCATTTT. As protein: CASSQDPSYSNQPQHF.

The chain uses TRBV5-5 and TRBJ2-7; D is unresolved. The CDR3 totals 11 residues. Looked up from germline, CDR1 is SGHKS and CDR2 is YYEKEE (reference sequence). Trimming cost V 4 bases and J 3 bases, with 5 bases left between them. The CDR3 loop is CASSHSYEQYF. The CDR3 DNA is TGTGCCAGCAGCCACAGCTACGAGCAGTACTTC.

A few counts support this clone. This sequence joins TRBV30 and TRBJ1-3; no clear D. V lost 2 bases and J lost 0, with 11 bases in between. Looked up from germline, CDR1 is GTSNPN and CDR2 is SVGIG (reference sequence). The CDR3 has 15 amino acids. The CDR3 bases are TGTGCCTGGAGTCCCAGGAGTTTCTCTGGAAACACCATATATTTT. Translating gives CAWSPRSFSGNTIYF.

This rearrangement joins TRBV19 to TRBJ1-5, with D perhaps TRBD1 (6 bases). The CDR3 spans 18 residues. V lost 5 bases, J lost 0 bases, and 20 bases lay in between. The germline V gene encodes CDR1 LNHDA and CDR2 SQIVND (reference sequence). The CDR3 is CASSASGQKSYSNQPQHF. Here the CDR3 DNA reads TGTGCCAGTAGTGCTTCGGGACAAAAAAGCTATAGCAATCAGCCCCAGCATTTT.

CDR3 amino acids: CASSRMGLPSYEQYF. DNA for the CDR3: TGTGCCAGCAGTCGGATGGGCCTACCCTCCTACGAGCAGTACTTC. The chain combines TRBV7-8 with TRBJ2-7; no clear D gene. Between the trimmed V and J ends, which lost 6 bases and 0 bases, there was a span of 15 bases. CDR1 SGHVS and CDR2 FQNEAQ come from the germline V gene. The CDR3 is 15 residues long.